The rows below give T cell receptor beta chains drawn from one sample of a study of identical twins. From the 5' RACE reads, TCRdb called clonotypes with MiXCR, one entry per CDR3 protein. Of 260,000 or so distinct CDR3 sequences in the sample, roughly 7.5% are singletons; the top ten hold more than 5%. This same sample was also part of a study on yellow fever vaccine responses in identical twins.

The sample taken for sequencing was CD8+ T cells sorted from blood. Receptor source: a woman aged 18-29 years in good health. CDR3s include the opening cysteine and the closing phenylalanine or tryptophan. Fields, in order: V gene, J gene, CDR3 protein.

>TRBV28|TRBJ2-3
CASSLGRGGLGAQDTQYF
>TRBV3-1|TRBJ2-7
CASSQDSRGPFEQYF
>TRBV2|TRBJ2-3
CASPLRDTPSTDTQYF
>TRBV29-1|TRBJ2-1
CSVEDRADEQFF
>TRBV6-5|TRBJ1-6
CASSYGGLSSYNSPLHF
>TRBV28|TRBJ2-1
CASSLTSGDNEQFF
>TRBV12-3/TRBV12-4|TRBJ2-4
CASSLAWENIQYF
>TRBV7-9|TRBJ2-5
CAGSLAASGEETQYF
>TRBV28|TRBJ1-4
CASSPRWGLSEKLFF
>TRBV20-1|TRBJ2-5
CSARASGREQETQYF